This section outlines one TCR beta chain sequence together with its context. The data were taken from a study of blood T cell repertoires in COVID-19. Study at large: PBMCs, B-cell-depleted T cells, or T cells were the source of the cDNA or gDNA that made up the material.

Clones were sequenced by immunoSEQ multiplex PCR, and TCRdb holds only the in-frame ones, with some missing. The profile shows about 360,000 clones, 85% to 90% of them singletons. Sequenced material: peripheral blood. The receptor was isolated from a human donor in a cohort sampled during active COVID-19.

CDR3 DNA: TGTGCCTGGAGTGTACCAGGGGGCGAGCCTAGCGGGGGGAATGACAATGAGCAGTTCTTC. Protein: CAWSVPGGEPSGGNDNEQFF. This sequence joins TRBV30 and TRBJ2-1; the match to TRBD2 covers 11 bases. The CDR3 covers 20 residues. V dropped 0 bases and J dropped 5; count of bases not matched to a gene: 18. Germline CDR1 is GTSNPN and CDR2 is SVGIG (reference sequence).